The 28 T cell receptor beta chains below were found in one sample sequenced in a study of cytomegalovirus exposure and HLA in healthy donors. 60 Vbeta and 13 Jbeta primers were used in PCR. This table comes from immunoSEQ multiplex PCR, and its TCRdb copy is limited to in-frame clones, with some not included. Among roughly 190,000 clones, approximately 81% were seen once, and the ten largest hold 3.5% to 4%. Sequenced: PBMCs. All receptors derive from a man in his fifties or sixties in good health and CMV-seronegative.

The rearrangement uses TRBV27 and TRBJ2-5; TRBD1 aligns across 7 bases. The germline CDR1 and CDR2 sequences are MNHEY and SMNVEV (reference sequence). The junction had 9 bases not matched to a gene; V was cut back by 6 bases and J by 5 bases. CDR3 length: 14 amino acids. The CDR3 nucleotides read TGTGCCAGCAGCCACAGGGGAAAAAGGGAGACCCAGTACTTC. Translating gives CASSHRGKRETQYF.

The chain carries TRBV9 and TRBJ1-1, with D unresolved. Germline lookup yields CDR1 SGDLS and CDR2 YYNGEE. The CDR3 consists of 16 residues. V was cut by 0 bases and J by 2 bases, with 14 bases left in between. The CDR3 sequence: CASSVVALGANTEAFF. The CDR3 nucleotides read TGTGCCAGCAGCGTAGTAGCTCTCGGAGCTAACACTGAAGCTTTCTTT.

J is TRBJ1-2 and V is TRBV7-6; 7 bases fit TRBD1. This CDR3 is built from 14 residues. Trimming cost V 5 bases and J 5 bases; bases outside gene matches: 8. Germline V gene sequence: CDR1 SGHVS, CDR2 FNYEAQ. In nucleotides, the CDR3 is TGTGCCAGCAGCCCGATCAGGGGGAGGTATGGCTACACCTTC. This translates into CASSPIRGRYGYTF.

The rearrangement uses TRBV27 and TRBJ2-2; a weak D match, TRBD1 (5 bases). The V gene's germline CDR1 is MNHEY and CDR2 SMNVEV (reference sequence). V lost 5 bases and J 1 base, leaving 17 bases between the germline ends. This CDR3 is built from 17 residues. CDR3 loop: CASSHFLDSMNTGELFF. CDR3 coding DNA: TGTGCCAGCAGTCATTTCCTAGACAGCATGAACACCGGGGAGCTGTTTTTT.

This clone was observed once. This rearrangement joins TRBV6-1 to TRBJ1-2, with D hard to call. Germline-derived CDR1 and CDR2 are MNHNS and SASEGT. This CDR3 spans 13 amino acids. Between the trimmed V and J ends, which lost 4 bases and 6 bases, there was a span of 12 bases. DNA of the CDR3: TGTGCCAGCAGTGTTTCCCCGAGGGATGGCTACACCTTC. This codes for CASSVSPRDGYTF.

The chain is built from TRBV10-3 and TRBJ1-5; D remains ambiguous. The CDR3 is made up of 13 amino acids. CDR1 is ENHRY, CDR2 SYGVKD, per germline. The V end lost 2 bases, the J end lost 7 bases, and 9 bases lay between the germline ends. The CDR3 nucleotides read TGTGCCATCAGTGAGATCGGAGGGCAGCCCCAGCATTTT. It codes for CAISEIGGQPQHF.

The gene calls are TRBV7-2 and TRBJ1-2; a possible D gene is TRBD1 (6 bases). CDR3 length equals 13 residues. Deletions cut 5 bases from V and 8 bases from J, with 15 bases between. Germline lookup yields CDR1 SGHTA and CDR2 FQGNSA. For the CDR3, the DNA is TGTGCCAGCAGCCTTCCAGGGGCTAAGGGCTACACCTTC. It encodes CASSLPGAKGYTF.

This clone has a single count. The chain is built from TRBV30 and TRBJ2-5, with 10 bases lining up with TRBD1. The CDR3 consists of 16 residues. V lost 4 bases, J lost 4 bases, and 12 bases stayed unmatched. CDR1 GTSNPN and CDR2 SVGIG come from the germline V gene (reference sequence). The CDR3 DNA reads as TGTGCCTGGACCAGCCGGGACAGGGGTTTATTAGAGACCCAGTACTTC. It encodes CAWTSRDRGLLETQYF.

The chain employs TRBV27 and TRBJ1-1; D may be TRBD1 (6 bases). This CDR3 comprises 16 residues. Germline V gives CDR1 MNHEY, CDR2 SMNVEV (reference sequence). V was clipped by 6 bases and J by 8 bases, with 25 bases between them. The CDR3 region is CASSLDRGQIHVEAFF. The CDR3 nucleotides are TGTGCCAGCAGCCTCGACCGGGGACAAATTCACGTGGAAGCTTTCTTT.

V gene TRBV4-1 combines with J gene TRBJ1-6; D uncertain. The CDR3 has 16 residues. Per the germline V gene, CDR1 is MGHRA and CDR2 is YSYEKL. Trimming stripped 0 bases from V and 7 bases from J, with 13 bases between. The CDR3 coding sequence is TGCGCCAGCAGCCAAGATCTTAGCCCACACAATTCACCCCTCCACTTT. Its protein product is CASSQDLSPHNSPLHF.

This clone was seen once. This chain links TRBV29-1 with TRBJ1-6; 8 bases match TRBD1. The CDR3 contains 13 residues. With V trimmed by 5 bases and J by 9 bases, 6 bases remained unmatched. Per germline, CDR1 SQVTM and CDR2 ANQGSEA. The CDR3 protein is CSVRTGSGSPLHF. The CDR3 region has the DNA TGCAGCGTTCGGACAGGGAGTGGTTCACCCCTCCACTTT.

The chain has TRBV5-4 and TRBJ2-1, with 10 positions matching TRBD1. Germline V gene sequence: CDR1 SGHNT, CDR2 YYREEE (reference sequence). The CDR3 length is 17 residues. The junction had 16 bases not matched to a gene; V was cut back by 4 bases and J by 9 bases. The CDR3 here is CASSVTWGTGAVGEQFF. The CDR3 DNA follows: TGTGCCAGCAGCGTTACTTGGGGGACAGGGGCCGTCGGTGAGCAGTTCTTC.

This clone was seen a few times. In DNA form, the CDR3 reads TGTGCCAGCAGGGCACAGGGGGCCTATGGAAACACCATATATTTT. It encodes CASRAQGAYGNTIYF. The gene calls are TRBV6-5 and TRBJ1-3; 9 positions match TRBD1. Trimming removed 6 bases from V and 3 bases from J; junction bases left unmatched: 6. Germline V gene sequence: CDR1 MNHEY, CDR2 SVGAGI. There are 15 residues in the CDR3.

The chain employs TRBV9 and TRBJ2-5; 8 nucleotides align to TRBD2. The germline gives CDR1 SGDLS, CDR2 YYNGEE. CDR3 length: 17 residues. The V gene end was trimmed by 0 bases and the J gene end by 1 base; junction bases not matched to a gene: 8. CDR3 loop: CASSVDGGGGTQETQYF. CDR3 coding DNA: TGTGCCAGCAGCGTAGATGGGGGCGGGGGGACCCAAGAGACCCAGTACTTC.

The gene calls are TRBV7-9 and TRBJ1-2; 9 bases fit TRBD1. There are 12 residues in the CDR3. Trimming removed 3 bases from V and 7 bases from J; junction bases left unmatched: 0. Germline V gives CDR1 SEHNR, CDR2 FQNEAQ (reference sequence). This chain's CDR3 is CASSLTGGGYTF. For the CDR3, the DNA is TGTGCCAGCAGCTTGACAGGGGGTGGCTACACCTTC.

This clone appeared a few times. The chain links TRBV9 to TRBJ2-1; 15 positions match TRBD2. Germline values: CDR1 SGDLS, CDR2 YYNGEE. V was pared by 4 bases and J by 9 bases, with 8 bases of the junction left unmatched. The CDR3 sequence is 16 residues long. CDR3 nucleotides: TGTGCCAGCAGCCCCGGGACTAGCGGGGGGCGGAGTGAGCAGTTCTTC. Its protein product is CASSPGTSGGRSEQFF.

This chain connects TRBV5-4 to TRBJ1-2, with no clear D. The CDR3 contains 13 residues. Germline CDR1 and CDR2: SGHNT and YYREEE (reference sequence). V lost 4 bases to trimming and J lost 8 bases, with 15 bases between them. The CDR3 DNA sequence: TGTGCCAGCAGCCCCTATGAGGGTACAGGCTACACCTTC. Protein: CASSPYEGTGYTF.

The chain recombines TRBV7-2 with TRBJ1-2; 11 positions match TRBD1. The V gene's germline CDR1 is SGHTA and CDR2 FQGNSA. V lost 3 bases to trimming and J lost 8 bases; unmatched junction nucleotides: 8. There are 15 residues in the CDR3. CDR3 DNA sequence: TGTGCCAGCAGCTTTAACCGGGACAGGGGGAAGGGCTACACCTTC. Protein product: CASSFNRDRGKGYTF.

The V call is TRBV5-4, the J call TRBJ2-3; D gene uncertain. Germline values: CDR1 SGHNT, CDR2 YYREEE (reference sequence). Trimming took off 2 bases at V and 3 bases at J, with 13 bases between the two ends. This CDR3 region has 15 residues. Here the CDR3 DNA reads TGTGCCAGCAGCTTTGAGGTATCAAGGACAGATACGCAGTATTTT. Amino acids: CASSFEVSRTDTQYF.

This chain joins TRBV25-1 and TRBJ1-4; D is possibly TRBD1 (5 bases). V lost 2 bases to trimming and J lost 14 bases, with 12 bases between them. The V gene's germline CDR1 is MGHDK and CDR2 SYGVNS. The CDR3 has 12 residues. CDR3 in amino acids: CASSEGAGRLFF. The CDR3 DNA reads as TGTGCCAGCAGTGAAGGGGCAGGGAGGCTGTTTTTT.

The rearrangement joins TRBV7-9 to TRBJ2-1; D might be TRBD2 (6 bases). The germline V gene has CDR1 SEHNR and CDR2 FQNEAQ (reference sequence). The V gene lost 3 bases and the J gene lost 6 bases, with 12 bases spanning the gap. The CDR3 contains 14 residues. This CDR3 reads CASSLEGTLNEQFF. Written as DNA, the CDR3 is TGTGCCAGCAGCTTGGAGGGGACTCTCAATGAGCAGTTCTTC.

The chain has TRBV6-6 and TRBJ2-2, with 8 positions matching TRBD1. The CDR3 extends over 16 amino acids. Per the germline V gene, CDR1 is MNHNY and CDR2 is SVGAGI (reference sequence). V trimming: 3 bases; J trimming: 3 bases; junction bases outside the gene matches: 6. The CDR3 sequence: CASSYSGTGDTGELFF. In DNA form, the CDR3 reads TGTGCCAGCAGTTATTCGGGGACAGGAGACACCGGGGAGCTGTTTTTT.

This clone was seen once. The gene calls are TRBV7-2 and TRBJ2-5; 10 nucleotides line up with TRBD1. The length of the CDR3 is 12 residues. J gave up 5 bases and V 10 bases, and 4 bases lay outside the gene matches. The V gene's germline CDR1 is SGHTA and CDR2 FQGNSA. CDR3 coding DNA: TGTGCCATCCAGACAGGGGGCGAGACCCAGTACTTC. Protein sequence: CAIQTGGETQYF.

The chain combines TRBV7-2 with TRBJ2-2, with D possibly being TRBD1 (5 bases). The CDR3 is 13 amino acids. CDR1 and CDR2 from the germline V gene are SGHTA and FQGNSA. V was clipped by 5 bases and J by 5 bases, with 9 bases between them. The CDR3 reads CASSARQTGELFF. The CDR3 DNA reads TGTGCCAGCAGCGCCCGACAGACCGGGGAGCTGTTTTTT.

This chain uses TRBV27 with TRBJ2-7; possible D gene TRBD1, 6 bases. Germline V gives CDR1 MNHEY, CDR2 SMNVEV (reference sequence). Trimming removed 5 bases from V and 2 bases from J, with 22 bases in between. The CDR3 sequence is 17 residues long. In nucleotides, the CDR3 is TGTGCCAGCAGTCGGCAAAGACTGAGGGACACTCCCTACGAGCAGTACTTC. Protein: CASSRQRLRDTPYEQYF.

In the case of this clone: The junction departs from germline at one end; a sequencing error may be responsible. The chain is built from TRBV30 and TRBJ2-7; D call uncertain. The germline V gene has CDR1 GTSNPN and CDR2 SVGIG (reference sequence). The CDR3 is 12 amino acids. The CDR3 DNA sequence: TGTACCTGGATGGTTCCCAACAGTGTTGAGTACTTC. This encodes CTWMVPNSVEYF.

This rearrangement joins TRBV9 to TRBJ1-2; 7 nucleotides align to TRBD1. The CDR3 loop spans 14 amino acids. Looked up from germline, CDR1 is SGDLS and CDR2 is YYNGEE. V lost 6 bases to trimming and J lost 0 bases; unmatched junction nucleotides: 5. The CDR3 DNA is TGTGCCAGCACCGTGACAGGGACTAACTATGGCTACACCTTC. It yields the protein CASTVTGTNYGYTF.

The CDR3 sequence: CASSFPREVWTMGHEQFF. In nucleotides, the CDR3 is TGTGCCAGCAGCTTCCCGAGGGAGGTTTGGACCATGGGCCATGAGCAGTTCTTC. The rearrangement links TRBV11-2 to TRBJ2-1; tentative D call: TRBD2 (6 bases). Germline V gene sequence: CDR1 SGHAT, CDR2 FQNNGV. The V end lost 3 bases, the J end lost 8 bases, and 26 bases lay between the germline ends. The CDR3 is made up of 18 amino acids.